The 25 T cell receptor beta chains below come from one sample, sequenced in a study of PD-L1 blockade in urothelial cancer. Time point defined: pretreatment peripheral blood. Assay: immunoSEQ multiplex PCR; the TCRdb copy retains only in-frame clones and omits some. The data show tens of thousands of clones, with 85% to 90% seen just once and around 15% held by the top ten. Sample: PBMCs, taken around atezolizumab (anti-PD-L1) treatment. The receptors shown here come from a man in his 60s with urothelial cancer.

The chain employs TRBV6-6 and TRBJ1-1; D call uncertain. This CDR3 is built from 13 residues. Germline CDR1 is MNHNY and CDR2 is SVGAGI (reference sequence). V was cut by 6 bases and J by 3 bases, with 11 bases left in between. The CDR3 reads CASSTDTYTEAFF. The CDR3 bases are TGTGCCAGCAGCACCGACACCTACACTGAAGCTTTCTTT.

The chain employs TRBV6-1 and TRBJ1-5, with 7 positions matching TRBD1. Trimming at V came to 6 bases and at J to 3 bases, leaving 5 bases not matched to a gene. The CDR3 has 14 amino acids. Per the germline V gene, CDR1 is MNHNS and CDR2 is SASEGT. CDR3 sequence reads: CASRAGTVNQPQHF. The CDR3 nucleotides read TGTGCCAGCAGGGCCGGGACAGTCAATCAGCCCCAGCATTTT.

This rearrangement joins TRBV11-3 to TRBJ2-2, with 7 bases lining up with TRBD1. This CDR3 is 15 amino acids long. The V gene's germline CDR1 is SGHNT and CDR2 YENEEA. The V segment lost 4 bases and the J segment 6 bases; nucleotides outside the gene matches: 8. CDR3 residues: CASSSKTGLAGELFF. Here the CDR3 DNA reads TGTGCCAGCAGCTCGAAGACAGGGCTGGCCGGGGAGCTGTTTTTT.

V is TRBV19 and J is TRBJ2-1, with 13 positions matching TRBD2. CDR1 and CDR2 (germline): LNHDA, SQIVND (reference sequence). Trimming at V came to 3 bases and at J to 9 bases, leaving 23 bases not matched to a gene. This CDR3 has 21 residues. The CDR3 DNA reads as TGTGCCAGTAGTATGGGGATGATGGGGCGGCGGACTAGCGGGAGTTGGGTTGAGCAGTTCTTC. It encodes CASSMGMMGRRTSGSWVEQFF.

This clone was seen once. In DNA, the CDR3 is TGCGCCAGCAGCCAGGGGAGAGCGGGGGGGCCTGGAGAAGAGACCCAGTACTTC. It translates to CASSQGRAGGPGEETQYF. The chain carries TRBV4-1 and TRBJ2-5; TRBD2 agrees at 10 bases. CDR1 is MGHRA and CDR2 is YSYEKL in the germline V gene. J gave up 3 bases and V 3 bases, and 13 bases lay outside the gene matches. There are 18 residues in the CDR3.

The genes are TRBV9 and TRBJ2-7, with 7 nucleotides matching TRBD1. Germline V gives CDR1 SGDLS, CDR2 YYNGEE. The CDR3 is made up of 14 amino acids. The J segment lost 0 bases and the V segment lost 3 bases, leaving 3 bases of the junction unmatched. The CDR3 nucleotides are TGTGCCAGCAGCGCCAGACAGGGCTCCTACGAGCAGTACTTC. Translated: CASSARQGSYEQYF.

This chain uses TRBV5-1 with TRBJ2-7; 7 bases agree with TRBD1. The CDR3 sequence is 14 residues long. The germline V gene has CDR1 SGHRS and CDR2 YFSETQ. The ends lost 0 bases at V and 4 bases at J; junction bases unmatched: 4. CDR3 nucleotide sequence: TGCGCCAGCAGCTTGGAGACAGGGAAGTACGAGCAGTACTTC. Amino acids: CASSLETGKYEQYF. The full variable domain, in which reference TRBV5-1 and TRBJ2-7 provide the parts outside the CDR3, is KAGVTQTPRYLIKTRGQQVTLSCSPISGHRSVSWYQQTPGQGLQFLFEYFSETQRNKGNFPGRFSGRQFSNSRSEMNVSTLELGDSALYLCASSLETGKYEQYFGPGTRLTVT.

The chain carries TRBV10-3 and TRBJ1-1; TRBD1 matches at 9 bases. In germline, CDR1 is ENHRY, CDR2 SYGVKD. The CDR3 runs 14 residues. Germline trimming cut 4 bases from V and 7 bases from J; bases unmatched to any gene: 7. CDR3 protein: CAISGGTGRNEAFF. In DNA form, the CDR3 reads TGTGCCATCAGTGGAGGGACAGGGAGGAATGAAGCTTTCTTT.

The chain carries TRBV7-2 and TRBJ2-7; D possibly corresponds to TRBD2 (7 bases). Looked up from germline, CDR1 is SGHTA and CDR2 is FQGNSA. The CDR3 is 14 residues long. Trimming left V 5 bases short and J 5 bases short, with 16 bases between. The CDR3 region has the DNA TGTGCCAGCAGCCCAGCGGGCGGGGGCGACGAGCAGTACTTC. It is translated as CASSPAGGGDEQYF.

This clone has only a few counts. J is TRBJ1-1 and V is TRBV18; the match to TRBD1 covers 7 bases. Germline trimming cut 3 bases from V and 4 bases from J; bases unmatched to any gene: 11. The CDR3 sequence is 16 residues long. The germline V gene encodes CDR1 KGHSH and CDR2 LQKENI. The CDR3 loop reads CASSPGQAQVGTEAFF. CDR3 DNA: TGTGCCAGCTCACCTGGACAGGCCCAAGTCGGCACTGAAGCTTTCTTT.

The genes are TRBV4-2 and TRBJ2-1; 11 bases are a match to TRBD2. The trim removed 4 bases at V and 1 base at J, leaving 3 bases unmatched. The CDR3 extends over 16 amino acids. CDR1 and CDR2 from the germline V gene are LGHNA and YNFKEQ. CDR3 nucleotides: TGTGCCAGCAGCCCCCGACTAGCGGGATCCTACAATGAGCAGTTCTTC. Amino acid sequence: CASSPRLAGSYNEQFF.

CDR3 protein: CASSEQVLGYTF. The CDR3 bases are TGTGCCAGCAGTGAACAGGTCCTAGGCTACACCTTC. The chain employs TRBV6-1 and TRBJ1-2; no clear D. CDR1 MNHNS and CDR2 SASEGT come from the germline V gene. With 2 bases removed from V and 8 bases from J, the gap between germline ends came to 9 bases. The CDR3 sequence is 12 residues long.

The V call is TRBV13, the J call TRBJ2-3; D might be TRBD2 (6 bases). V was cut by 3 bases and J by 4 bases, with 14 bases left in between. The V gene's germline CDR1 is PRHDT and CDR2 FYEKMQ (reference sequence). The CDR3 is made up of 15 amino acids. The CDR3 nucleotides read TGTGCCAGCAGCTTCCGGGGGTCGGTGCCAGATACGCAGTATTTT. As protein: CASSFRGSVPDTQYF.

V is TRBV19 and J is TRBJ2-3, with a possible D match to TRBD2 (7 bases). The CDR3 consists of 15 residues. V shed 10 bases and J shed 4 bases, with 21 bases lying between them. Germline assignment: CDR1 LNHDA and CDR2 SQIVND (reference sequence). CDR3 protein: CAKRYMGGLPDTQYF. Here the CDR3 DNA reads TGTGCCAAAAGATACATGGGGGGGCTTCCAGATACGCAGTATTTT.

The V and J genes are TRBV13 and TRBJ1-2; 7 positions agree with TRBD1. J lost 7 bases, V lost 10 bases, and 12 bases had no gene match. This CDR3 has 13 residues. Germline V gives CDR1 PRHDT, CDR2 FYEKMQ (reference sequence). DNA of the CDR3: TGTGCCACCCACAGACAGGGAACGGGTGGCTACACCTTC. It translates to CATHRQGTGGYTF.

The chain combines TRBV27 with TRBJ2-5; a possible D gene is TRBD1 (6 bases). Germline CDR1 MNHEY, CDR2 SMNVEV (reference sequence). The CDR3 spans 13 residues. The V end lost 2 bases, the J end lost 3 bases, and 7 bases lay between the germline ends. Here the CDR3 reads CASSLHREETQYF. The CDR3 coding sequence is TGTGCCAGCAGTTTACACAGGGAAGAGACCCAGTACTTC.

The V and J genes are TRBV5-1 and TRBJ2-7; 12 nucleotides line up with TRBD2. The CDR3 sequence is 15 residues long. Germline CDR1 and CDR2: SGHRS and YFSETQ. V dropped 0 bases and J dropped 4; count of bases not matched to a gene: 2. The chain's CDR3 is CASSLGLAGEYEQYF. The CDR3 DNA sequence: TGCGCCAGCAGCTTGGGACTAGCGGGAGAATACGAGCAGTACTTC.

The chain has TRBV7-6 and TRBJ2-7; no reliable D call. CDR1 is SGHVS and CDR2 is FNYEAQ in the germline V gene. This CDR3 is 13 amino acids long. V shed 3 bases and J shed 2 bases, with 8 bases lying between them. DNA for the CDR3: TGTGCCAGCAGCTTGGCCACAGCCTACGAGCAGTACTTC. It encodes CASSLATAYEQYF. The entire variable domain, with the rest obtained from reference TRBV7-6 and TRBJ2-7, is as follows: GAGVSQSPRYKVTKRGQDVALRCDPISGHVSLYWYRQALGQGPEFLTYFNYEAQQDKSGLPNDRFSAERPEGSISTLTIQRTEQRDSAMYRCASSLATAYEQYFGPGTRLTVT.

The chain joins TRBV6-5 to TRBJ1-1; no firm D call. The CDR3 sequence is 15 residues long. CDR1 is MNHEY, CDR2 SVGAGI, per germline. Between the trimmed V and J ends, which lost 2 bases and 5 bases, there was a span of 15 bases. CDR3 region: CASSYGYEAGTEAFF. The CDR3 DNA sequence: TGTGCCAGCAGTTACGGCTACGAGGCGGGGACTGAAGCTTTCTTT.

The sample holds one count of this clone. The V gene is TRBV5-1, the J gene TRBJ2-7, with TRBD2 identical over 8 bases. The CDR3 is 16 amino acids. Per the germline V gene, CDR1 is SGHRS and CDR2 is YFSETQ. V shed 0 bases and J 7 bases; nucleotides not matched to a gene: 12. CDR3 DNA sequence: TGCGCCAGCAGCTTGGTGGTAGCGGGATACGGGGGGGAGCAGTACTTC. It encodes CASSLVVAGYGGEQYF.

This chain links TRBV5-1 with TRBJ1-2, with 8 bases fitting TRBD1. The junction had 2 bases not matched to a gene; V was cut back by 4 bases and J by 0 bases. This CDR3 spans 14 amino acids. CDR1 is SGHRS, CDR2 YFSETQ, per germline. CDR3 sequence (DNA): TGCGCCAGCAGCGCACAGGGGGCTAACTATGGCTACACCTTC. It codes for CASSAQGANYGYTF.

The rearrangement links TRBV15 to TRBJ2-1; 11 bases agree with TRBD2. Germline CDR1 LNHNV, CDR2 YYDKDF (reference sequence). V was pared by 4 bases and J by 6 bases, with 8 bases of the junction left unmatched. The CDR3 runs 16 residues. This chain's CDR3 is CATSNKATSGSNEQFF. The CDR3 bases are TGTGCCACCAGCAATAAAGCAACTAGCGGGAGCAATGAGCAGTTCTTC. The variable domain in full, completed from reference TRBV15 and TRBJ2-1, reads DAMVIQNPRYQVTQFGKPVTLSCSQTLNHNVMYWYQQKSSQAPKLLFHYYDKDFNNEADTPDNFQSRRPNTSFCFLDIRSPGLGDTAMYLCATSNKATSGSNEQFFGPGTRLTVL.

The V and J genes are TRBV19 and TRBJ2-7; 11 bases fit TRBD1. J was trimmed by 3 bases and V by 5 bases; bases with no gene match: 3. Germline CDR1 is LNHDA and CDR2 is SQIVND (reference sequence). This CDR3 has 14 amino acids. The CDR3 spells CASSVGQGGYEQYF. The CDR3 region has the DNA TGTGCCAGTAGTGTGGGACAGGGGGGCTACGAGCAGTACTTC.

The CDR3 here is CASSYSTGQEGEQYF. The CDR3, as DNA: TGTGCCAGCAGTTACTCGACGGGACAGGAGGGCGAGCAGTACTTC. The chain carries TRBV6-5 and TRBJ2-7, with 8 bases aligning to TRBD1. Germline CDR1 reads MNHEY; CDR2 reads SVGAGI. Trimming removed 0 bases from V and 6 bases from J; junction bases left unmatched: 7. The CDR3 is made up of 15 amino acids.

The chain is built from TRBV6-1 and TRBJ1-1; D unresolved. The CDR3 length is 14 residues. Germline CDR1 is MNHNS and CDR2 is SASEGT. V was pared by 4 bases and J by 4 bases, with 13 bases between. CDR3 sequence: CASSALGRSTEAFF. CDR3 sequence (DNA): TGTGCCAGCAGTGCGTTGGGGAGGTCCACTGAAGCTTTCTTT.